The rows below give T cell receptor beta chains drawn from one sample of a study of TIL therapy for anti-PD-1-resistant metastatic lung cancer. Only in-frame clones appear in the TCRdb table, and some are missing; sequencing was by immunoSEQ multiplex PCR. The profile shows over 15,000 clones, roughly 72% of them singletons. This material consisted of blood, taken at baseline. These receptors came from a person aged 25 to 85 with non-small cell lung cancer. CDR3s include the opening cysteine and the closing phenylalanine or tryptophan. Fields, in order: clone size, V gene, J gene, D gene, CDR3 DNA, CDR3 protein. The D gene is left open where the match is weak. The size field is filled for only some rows; it gives once, few, many or a size class.

clone size: NA; V gene: TRBV19; J gene: TRBJ2-1; D gene: NA; CDR3 DNA: TGTGCCAGTACCTTTAATAGGGATCTCAGCTCCTACAATGAGCAGTTCTTC; CDR3 protein: CASTFNRDLSSYNEQFF
clone size: NA; V gene: TRBV19; J gene: TRBJ1-1; D gene: NA; CDR3 DNA: TGTGCCAGTAGTATTAGAGAGGACACTGAAGCTTTCTTT; CDR3 protein: CASSIREDTEAFF
clone size: NA; V gene: TRBV4-1; J gene: TRBJ2-5; D gene: NA; CDR3 DNA: TGCGCCAGCAGCCAAGATTACTACCCCACAGGCGGGTACCAAGAGACCCAGTACTTC; CDR3 protein: CASSQDYYPTGGYQETQYF
clone size: NA; V gene: TRBV19; J gene: TRBJ1-1; D gene: NA; CDR3 DNA: TGTGCCAGTAGTATAGTGCAGAACACTGAAGCTTTCTTT; CDR3 protein: CASSIVQNTEAFF
clone size: NA; V gene: TRBV4-3; J gene: TRBJ1-4; D gene: NA; CDR3 DNA: TGCGCCAGCAGCCAAGATCTAACAGGGCGAGGGGAAAAACTGTTTTTT; CDR3 protein: CASSQDLTGRGEKLFF
clone size: NA; V gene: TRBV5-1; J gene: TRBJ2-5; D gene: TRBD2; CDR3 DNA: TGCGCCAGCAGCCCAAGGACTAGCGGGGGGGCGGTCCAAGAGACCCAGTACTTC; CDR3 protein: CASSPRTSGGAVQETQYF
clone size: NA; V gene: TRBV5-1; J gene: TRBJ2-1; D gene: NA; CDR3 DNA: TGCGCCAGCAGCTTGACTCATAGCTCCTACAATGAGCAGTTCTTC; CDR3 protein: CASSLTHSSYNEQFF
clone size: NA; V gene: TRBV6-1; J gene: TRBJ1-6; D gene: NA; CDR3 DNA: TGTGCCAGCAGTGAGGCTACCGATTCACCCCTCCACTTT; CDR3 protein: CASSEATDSPLHF
clone size: once; V gene: TRBV25-1; J gene: TRBJ1-1; D gene: NA; CDR3 DNA: TGTGCCAGCAGTGACCCAGTCGGGACTGAAGCTTTCTTT; CDR3 protein: CASSDPVGTEAFF
clone size: few; V gene: TRBV5-4; J gene: TRBJ1-2; D gene: TRBD1; CDR3 DNA: TGTGCCAGCAGCACTCTGACAGGGGCTGGCTACACCTTC; CDR3 protein: CASSTLTGAGYTF
clone size: NA; V gene: TRBV11-2; J gene: TRBJ1-2; D gene: NA; CDR3 DNA: TGTGCCAGCAGCTTAGGCCAGGCCTTGGGTGGCTACACCTTC; CDR3 protein: CASSLGQALGGYTF
clone size: NA; V gene: TRBV2; J gene: TRBJ2-2; D gene: TRBD2; CDR3 DNA: TGTGCCAGCAAAGCGGGAGTACGCGCGAACACCGGGGAGCTGTTTTTT; CDR3 protein: CASKAGVRANTGELFF
clone size: NA; V gene: TRBV19; J gene: TRBJ1-5; D gene: NA; CDR3 DNA: TGTGCCAGTAGTAGTCAGGTAAATCAGCCCCAGCATTTT; CDR3 protein: CASSSQVNQPQHF
clone size: NA; V gene: TRBV2; J gene: TRBJ2-1; D gene: NA; CDR3 DNA: TGTGCCAGCAGTGCCGGATTAATCAATGAGCAGTTCTTC; CDR3 protein: CASSAGLINEQFF
clone size: once; V gene: TRBV10-2; J gene: TRBJ2-5; D gene: NA; CDR3 DNA: TGCGCCAGCAGTGAGTCGGGGTGGCAAGAGACCCAGTACTTC; CDR3 protein: CASSESGWQETQYF
clone size: NA; V gene: TRBV7-2; J gene: TRBJ2-1; D gene: NA; CDR3 DNA: TGTGCCAGCAGCTTAAACTACAATGAGCAGTTCTTC; CDR3 protein: CASSLNYNEQFF
clone size: NA; V gene: TRBV7-8; J gene: TRBJ2-7; D gene: TRBD2; CDR3 DNA: TGTGCCAGCAGCCCGAGGACTAGCGGGGGGCCTAACTCCTACGAGCAGTACTTC; CDR3 protein: CASSPRTSGGPNSYEQYF
clone size: NA; V gene: TRBV30; J gene: TRBJ1-1; D gene: NA; CDR3 DNA: TGTGCCTGGAGTGTACGGGGGGACACTGAAGCTTTCTTT; CDR3 protein: CAWSVRGDTEAFF
clone size: NA; V gene: TRBV20-1; J gene: TRBJ2-7; D gene: TRBD1; CDR3 DNA: TGCAGTGCGGGGACAGCCTACGAGCAGTACTTC; CDR3 protein: CSAGTAYEQYF
clone size: NA; V gene: TRBV2; J gene: TRBJ2-5; D gene: NA; CDR3 DNA: TGTGCCAGCAGTGAAAGCAGTGAGACCCAGTACTTC; CDR3 protein: CASSESSETQYF
clone size: NA; V gene: TRBV18; J gene: TRBJ1-4; D gene: TRBD1; CDR3 DNA: TGTGCCAGCTCACTTAACAGGGGGCCTAATGAAAAACTGTTTTTT; CDR3 protein: CASSLNRGPNEKLFF
clone size: NA; V gene: TRBV14; J gene: TRBJ1-4; D gene: NA; CDR3 DNA: TGTGCCAGCAGCCTCACGTCGGGTACAACTAATGAAAAACTGTTTTTT; CDR3 protein: CASSLTSGTTNEKLFF
clone size: NA; V gene: TRBV9; J gene: TRBJ2-6; D gene: NA; CDR3 DNA: TGTGCCAGCACCCTTTCAGTCCTCGACATTGCTGGGGCCAACGTCCTGACTTTC; CDR3 protein: CASTLSVLDIAGANVLTF
clone size: NA; V gene: TRBV27; J gene: TRBJ2-1; D gene: NA; CDR3 DNA: TGTGCCAGCCTGGGGACCAACAATGAGCAGTTCTTC; CDR3 protein: CASLGTNNEQFF
clone size: NA; V gene: TRBV7-9; J gene: TRBJ1-2; D gene: TRBD1; CDR3 DNA: TGTGCCAGCAGCTTAATCAGGGGGCAGTATGGCTACACCTTC; CDR3 protein: CASSLIRGQYGYTF
clone size: NA; V gene: TRBV12-5; J gene: TRBJ1-5; D gene: TRBD1; CDR3 DNA: TGTGCTAGTGGTTCGACAGGGGGCTATCAGCCCCAGCATTTT; CDR3 protein: CASGSTGGYQPQHF
clone size: NA; V gene: TRBV14; J gene: TRBJ2-2; D gene: TRBD1; CDR3 DNA: TGTGCCAGCAGGACAGGGGTTTCCACCGGGGAGCTGTTTTTT; CDR3 protein: CASRTGVSTGELFF
clone size: NA; V gene: TRBV7-9; J gene: TRBJ2-7; D gene: TRBD1; CDR3 DNA: TGTGCCAGCAGCTCCCTTCGGGACAGGGGGTTCGAGCAGTACTTC; CDR3 protein: CASSSLRDRGFEQYF
clone size: NA; V gene: TRBV2; J gene: TRBJ1-1; D gene: NA; CDR3 DNA: TGTGCCAGCGCCATACGCCAGGCTTCGGGCACTGAAGCTTTCTTT; CDR3 protein: CASAIRQASGTEAFF
clone size: NA; V gene: TRBV10-3; J gene: TRBJ1-1; D gene: TRBD1; CDR3 DNA: TGTGCCATCAATGGGGACAGGGCGAACACTGAAGCTTTCTTT; CDR3 protein: CAINGDRANTEAFF
clone size: NA; V gene: TRBV4-1; J gene: TRBJ2-7; D gene: NA; CDR3 DNA: TGCGCCAGCAGCCAAGTTCCCTCGTGGGGGGCGGGTGTCCACGAGCAGTACTTC; CDR3 protein: CASSQVPSWGAGVHEQYF
clone size: NA; V gene: TRBV2; J gene: TRBJ2-7; D gene: TRBD1; CDR3 DNA: TGTGCCAGCACTCGGGACAGGCAATACTACGAGCAGTACTTC; CDR3 protein: CASTRDRQYYEQYF
clone size: few; V gene: TRBV5-1; J gene: TRBJ1-6; D gene: NA; CDR3 DNA: TGCGCCAGCAGCTTAGAATGGGTAGGCAGTTCACCCCTCCACTTT; CDR3 protein: CASSLEWVGSSPLHF
clone size: NA; V gene: TRBV10-1; J gene: TRBJ2-7; D gene: TRBD1; CDR3 DNA: TGCGCCAGGCCTCTCCCGGGACAGGGCTGGAGGGGCTCCTACGAGCAGTACTTC; CDR3 protein: CARPLPGQGWRGSYEQYF
clone size: few; V gene: TRBV11-3; J gene: TRBJ2-1; D gene: TRBD2; CDR3 DNA: TGTGCCAGCAGCCTTAGGACTAGCGGGGCCACTGGGTGGCCCTACAATGAGCAGTTCTTC; CDR3 protein: CASSLRTSGATGWPYNEQFF
clone size: NA; V gene: TRBV9; J gene: TRBJ1-4; D gene: TRBD1; CDR3 DNA: TGTGCCAGCGCAGGTGGGGGACAGGCGGCTAATGAAAAACTGTTTTTT; CDR3 protein: CASAGGGQAANEKLFF
clone size: NA; V gene: TRBV9; J gene: TRBJ2-7; D gene: NA; CDR3 DNA: TGTGCCAGCAGCGTATTGTCAAACCACTACGAGCAGTACTTC; CDR3 protein: CASSVLSNHYEQYF
clone size: NA; V gene: TRBV2; J gene: TRBJ1-2; D gene: NA; CDR3 DNA: TGTGCCAGCAGCGATAAGGGGGAAGGTGACTATGGCTACACCTTC; CDR3 protein: CASSDKGEGDYGYTF
clone size: NA; V gene: TRBV6-1; J gene: TRBJ1-1; D gene: NA; CDR3 DNA: TGTGCCAGCAGTGAAGTAGTAGGGGCAGATGTCGCTTTCTTT; CDR3 protein: CASSEVVGADVAFF